This T cell receptor (beta chain) was identified during a study of T-cell reconstitution after alpha-beta-depleted transplantation in children. Study results and caveats: Most T-cell counts and diversity one year after the transplant came from T cells that were newly produced. The study reportedly traced alpha-beta T cells about two months after transplant to several hundred expanded graft clones. Surviving recipient T cells and thymic progenitors produced the high day-60 TCRbeta diversity seen in some patients.

This clonotype was seen ten or more times. Antigen unknown. As it was prepared, the TCRbeta library received unique molecular identifiers. MiXCR, run by TCRdb on the PCR reads, gives a single entry per CDR3 protein. The sample yields some 300,000 distinct CDR3 sequences, over 7% seen once. Trimming removed 5 bases at V and 4 bases at J, with 12 bases between. CDR1 MGHDK and CDR2 SYGVNS come from the germline V gene. The CDR3 has 14 residues. The specimen comprised peripheral blood, sampled 360 days after TCRalphabeta/CD19-depleted stem cell transplant. The receptor was isolated from a female patient aged 2-9 years who had a stem cell transplant for Fanconi anemia, so the T cells may come from the graft donor. This chain links TRBV25-1 with TRBJ2-1; D ambiguous. The CDR3 protein is CASSPDGPYNEQFF. CDR3 nucleotide sequence: TGTGCCAGCAGTCCAGACGGACCGTACAATGAGCAGTTCTTC.